This TCR beta chain appears in the sequencing data of a study of memory CD4+ T cells and cytomegalovirus serostatus. Sequencing used immunoSEQ multiplex PCR; TCRdb keeps in-frame clones, though not all of them. The sample lists some 44,000 clones; over 60% were seen once. Notes on the study in general: Of under 200 reported CMV TCRbeta sequences, under 70 were found in memory CD4+ repertoires.

Details on this clone: Its antigen is currently unknown.

Single viable CD3+CD4+CD8-CD45RO+ cells were sorted as the memory CD4+ T cells. CD4+ T cells were isolated by positive magnetic selection. V dropped 6 bases and J dropped 2; count of bases not matched to a gene: 10. Germline CDR1 reads SNHLY; CDR2 reads FYNNEI. The CDR3 extends over 16 amino acids. J is TRBJ2-4 and V is TRBV2; TRBD2 matches 7 bases. The sequence came from an adult in good health and CMV-seronegative. The sample comprised memory CD4+ T cells from blood. CDR3 bases: TGTGCCAGCAGACCCGGGGAGGGGAGAACCAAAAACATTCAGTACTTC. Translation: CASRPGEGRTKNIQYF.